This TCR beta chain was sequenced during a study of siplizumab effects on memory and regulatory T cells. Study-wide results and caveats: Few alloreactive clones mapped to unstimulated subsets. Confirmation was lacking for the suppressive function of proliferating Tregs derived from siplizumab cultures. Siplizumab produced a significant reduction in alloreactive sequences that were traceable to unstimulated CD4+ memory cells. Naive T cells appeared more varied than memory cells and looked like key alloresponse contributors.

J was trimmed by 5 bases and V by 5 bases; bases with no gene match: 5. Germline lookup yields CDR1 SGHAT and CDR2 FQDESV (reference sequence). This CDR3 has 13 residues. Details on this clone: Its antigen is unknown.

Assay: immunoSEQ multiplex PCR; the TCRdb copy retains only in-frame clones and omits some. Here the sample spans 85,000 to 120,000 clones, about 93% being singletons. The source is a human donor in good health. This chain uses TRBV11-1 with TRBJ2-5; 7 positions match TRBD1. Sequenced input: CD4+ T cells sorted from blood. CDR3 sequence reads: CASSRQGVETQYF. DNA of the CDR3: TGTGCCAGCAGCCGACAGGGCGTGGAGACCCAGTACTTC. Using reference TRBV11-1 and TRBJ2-5 for the parts outside the CDR3, the full variable domain is EAEVAQSPRYKITEKSQAVAFWCDPISGHATLYWYRQILGQGPELLVQFQDESVVDDSQLPKDRFSAERLKGVDSTLKIQPAELGDSAMYLCASSRQGVETQYFGPGTRLLVL.